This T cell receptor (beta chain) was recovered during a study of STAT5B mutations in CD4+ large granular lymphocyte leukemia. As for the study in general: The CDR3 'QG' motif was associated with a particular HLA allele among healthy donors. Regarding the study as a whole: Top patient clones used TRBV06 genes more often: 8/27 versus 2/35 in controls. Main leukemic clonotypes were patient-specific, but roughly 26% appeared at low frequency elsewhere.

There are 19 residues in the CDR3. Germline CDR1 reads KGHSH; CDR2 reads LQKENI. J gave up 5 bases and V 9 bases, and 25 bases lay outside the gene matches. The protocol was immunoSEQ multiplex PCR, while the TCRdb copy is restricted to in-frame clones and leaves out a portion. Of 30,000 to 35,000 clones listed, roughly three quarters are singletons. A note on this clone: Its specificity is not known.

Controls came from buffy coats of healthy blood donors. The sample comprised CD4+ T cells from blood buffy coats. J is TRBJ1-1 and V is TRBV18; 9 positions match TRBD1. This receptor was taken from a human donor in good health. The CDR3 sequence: CARSIPPALTGGRGTEAFF. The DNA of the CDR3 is TGTGCCAGATCCATCCCCCCCGCATTGACAGGGGGAAGGGGGACTGAAGCTTTCTTT.